Below are 23 T cell receptor beta chains sequenced from a single sample in a study of CD8+ T cells in alopecia areata. This sample's treatment: oral pan-JAK inhibitor, 5-10 mg twice daily. Following RNA extraction, reverse transcription yielded cDNA that acted as the sequencing template. Libraries were prepared by immunoSEQ multiplex PCR; TCRdb keeps only in-frame clonotypes and omits some of them. This table has approximately 200,000 clones, approximately 56% appearing once. This specimen consisted of CD4+ T cells sorted from blood, obtained at week 4, from a patient treated with tofacitinib. Source of these receptors: a human donor with alopecia areata.

This sequence joins TRBV15 and TRBJ1-5; the D gene is possibly TRBD1 (5 bases). The germline gives CDR1 LNHNV, CDR2 YYDKDF (reference sequence). Trimming shortened V by 8 bases and J by 0 bases, and 14 bases separated the two germline ends. This CDR3 has 15 amino acids. The CDR3 loop is CATGPGPHSNQPQHF. In DNA, the CDR3 is TGTGCCACCGGGCCAGGGCCCCATAGCAATCAGCCCCAGCATTTT.

This clone came up a few times. Other DNA sequences from this sample encode an identical CDR3 as well. The genes are TRBV29-1 and TRBJ2-7, with TRBD1 as a possible D gene (5 bases). This CDR3 has 11 amino acids. The V gene's germline CDR1 is SQVTM and CDR2 ANQGSEA. The V and J ends lost 6 bases and 2 bases respectively, with 8 bases between them. The CDR3 nucleotides read TGCAGCGTGGGGCTCACCTACGAGCAGTACTTC. Encoded protein: CSVGLTYEQYF.

The chain couples TRBV30 to TRBJ2-7; the match to TRBD1 covers 8 bases. V dropped 2 bases and J dropped 5; count of bases not matched to a gene: 5. Germline CDR1 and CDR2: GTSNPN and SVGIG (reference sequence). The CDR3 sequence is 13 residues long. CDR3 coding DNA: TGTGCCTGGAGTTATCGGACAGGGAACGAGCAGTACTTC. Its protein is CAWSYRTGNEQYF.

On this clone itself: This same CDR3 is encoded by further DNA sequences in the sample. The genes are TRBV20-1 and TRBJ2-7; D not resolved. The CDR3 has 11 amino acids. In germline, CDR1 is DFQATT, CDR2 SNEGSKA (reference sequence). Between the trimmed V and J ends, which lost 0 bases and 4 bases, there was a span of 4 bases. The CDR3 DNA sequence: TGCAGTGCTAGAGATTCGTACGAGCAGTACTTC. It yields the protein CSARDSYEQYF.

This clone showed up just once. The V gene is TRBV25-1, the J gene TRBJ1-6, with TRBD1 matching 7 bases. Germline CDR1 MGHDK, CDR2 SYGVNS. The V gene end was trimmed by 7 bases and the J gene end by 7 bases; junction bases not matched to a gene: 7. CDR3 length: 14 residues. The DNA for the CDR3 is TGTGCCAGCATAGAGACAGGGCAAAATTCACCCCTCCACTTT. It encodes CASIETGQNSPLHF.

The genes are TRBV27 and TRBJ1-2; D remains ambiguous. The CDR3 totals 11 residues. V lost 8 bases and J 4 bases, leaving 8 bases between the germline ends. The germline V gene has CDR1 MNHEY and CDR2 SMNVEV (reference sequence). CDR3 sequence reads: CASLRSYGYTF. The CDR3, as DNA: TGTGCCAGCCTTAGGTCCTATGGCTACACCTTC.

This chain links TRBV5-5 with TRBJ2-1, with 11 bases lining up with TRBD1. With V trimmed by 5 bases and J by 4 bases, 5 bases remained unmatched. Germline loops: CDR1 SGHKS, CDR2 YYEKEE (reference sequence). The CDR3 loop spans 15 amino acids. CDR3 in DNA: TGTGCCAGCAGTCCCGGACAGGGGGCGTACAATGAGCAGTTCTTC. The encoded protein is CASSPGQGAYNEQFF.

The chain links TRBV29-1 to TRBJ2-7; no definite D call. Trimming shortened V by 3 bases and J by 0 bases, and 18 bases separated the two germline ends. Germline V gene sequence: CDR1 SQVTM, CDR2 ANQGSEA. The CDR3 consists of 16 residues. Written as DNA, the CDR3 is TGCAGCGTTGAGAGTAGTTCGCAGGCTGGCTCCTACGAGCAGTACTTC. This codes for CSVESSSQAGSYEQYF.

This clone came up once. The chain couples TRBV7-9 to TRBJ2-5; 9 bases fit TRBD2. This CDR3 has 17 amino acids. After removal of 2 bases from V and 3 bases from J, the junction contained 10 bases not matched to a gene. In germline, CDR1 is SEHNR, CDR2 FQNEAQ (reference sequence). The CDR3 reads CASSLRGGAQREETQYF. The CDR3 DNA is TGTGCCAGCAGCTTACGCGGGGGGGCGCAGAGAGAAGAGACCCAGTACTTC.

The chain links TRBV30 to TRBJ2-2, with 8 bases that match TRBD1. This CDR3 is built from 15 residues. The germline CDR1 and CDR2 sequences are GTSNPN and SVGIG (reference sequence). Unmatched junction bases numbered 8, after V lost 4 bases and J lost 4 bases. In DNA form, the CDR3 reads TGTGCCTGGAAACCATGGACAGGGAGCACCGGGGAGCTGTTTTTT. Residues: CAWKPWTGSTGELFF. The entire variable domain, with the rest obtained from reference TRBV30 and TRBJ2-2, is as follows: SQTIHQWPATLVQPVGSPLSLECTVEGTSNPNLYWYRQAAGRGLQLLFYSVGIGQISSEVPQNLSASRPQDRQFILSSKKLLLSDSGFYLCAWKPWTGSTGELFFGEGSRLTVL.

The count of this clone is one. The chain recombines TRBV30 with TRBJ1-6; D gene unclear. V lost 6 bases to trimming and J lost 2 bases, with 14 bases between them. This CDR3 spans 15 amino acids. Germline loops: CDR1 GTSNPN, CDR2 SVGIG (reference sequence). DNA of the CDR3: TGTGCCTGCCCTCTCAGGCGCGCCTATAATTCACCCCTCCACTTT. It codes for CACPLRRAYNSPLHF.

The chain has TRBV30 and TRBJ2-1, with a weak D call TRBD1 (6 bases). The CDR3 loop spans 13 amino acids. The ends were cut back, 1 base at V and 7 bases at J, with 11 bases in the middle. The V gene's germline CDR1 is GTSNPN and CDR2 SVGIG (reference sequence). The CDR3 region is CAWSDRTGNEQFF. As DNA, the CDR3 is TGTGCCTGGAGTGACCGAACAGGGAATGAGCAGTTCTTC.

This sequence joins TRBV19 and TRBJ2-6; weak D call: TRBD1 (5 bases). Trimming pared 2 bases from V and 3 bases from J, leaving 5 bases between. The CDR3 is 14 amino acids. Looked up from germline, CDR1 is LNHDA and CDR2 is SQIVND (reference sequence). CDR3 nucleotide sequence: TGTGCCAGTAGTATAACAGGTGGGGCCAACGTCCTGACTTTC. As protein: CASSITGGANVLTF.

This chain connects TRBV5-1 to TRBJ1-1; D remains unclear. Germline loops: CDR1 SGHRS, CDR2 YFSETQ. V dropped 3 bases and J dropped 2 bases, with 11 bases sitting between them. CDR3 length: 14 residues. CDR3 residues: CASSSVTDNTEAFF. CDR3 in DNA: TGCGCCAGCAGCTCGGTGACGGATAACACTGAAGCTTTCTTT.

The V gene is TRBV5-6, the J gene TRBJ2-5; 7 positions agree with TRBD1. Germline loops: CDR1 SGHDT, CDR2 YYEEEE. The length of the CDR3 is 13 residues. V lost 4 bases to trimming and J lost 5 bases; unmatched junction nucleotides: 5. The CDR3 protein is CASSRTGVETQYF. The CDR3 coding sequence is TGTGCCAGCAGCCGAACAGGGGTGGAGACCCAGTACTTC.

With respect to this clone: Other DNA sequences in this sample translate to the same CDR3. The chain joins TRBV29-1 to TRBJ2-7, with TRBD1 matching over 11 bases. The length of the CDR3 is 13 residues. The V gene's germline CDR1 is SQVTM and CDR2 ANQGSEA. J was trimmed by 2 bases and V by 6 bases; bases with no gene match: 3. CDR3 region: CSVPGQGAYEQYF. CDR3 coding DNA: TGCAGCGTCCCGGGACAGGGGGCCTACGAGCAGTACTTC.

The V and J genes are TRBV30 and TRBJ1-5; D is uncertain. Trimming cost V 0 bases and J 4 bases, with 7 bases left between them. There are 13 residues in the CDR3. Looked up from germline, CDR1 is GTSNPN and CDR2 is SVGIG (reference sequence). The CDR3: CAWSVGVNQPQHF. The CDR3 nucleotides are TGTGCCTGGAGTGTCGGCGTGAATCAGCCCCAGCATTTT.

The chain uses TRBV27 and TRBJ1-1; weak D call: TRBD1 (6 bases). From germline, CDR1 is MNHEY and CDR2 SMNVEV (reference sequence). Trimming left V 4 bases short and J 4 bases short, with 22 bases between. This CDR3 contains 17 residues. The CDR3 reads CASSSRLSQGRGTEAFF. CDR3 sequence (DNA): TGTGCCAGCAGTTCCCGACTCTCACAGGGTAGGGGCACTGAAGCTTTCTTT.

This clone has just a few counts. The chain is built from TRBV29-1 and TRBJ1-2; D not resolved. Trimming took 7 bases from V and 2 from J, leaving 8 bases between them. CDR1 and CDR2 from the germline V gene are SQVTM and ANQGSEA. There are 11 residues in the CDR3. CDR3 in amino acids: CSGEENYGYTF. Here the CDR3 DNA reads TGCAGCGGCGAAGAGAACTATGGCTACACCTTC. Together with reference TRBV29-1 and TRBJ1-2, the CDR3 gives the full variable domain: SAVISQKPSRDICQRGTSLTIQCQVDSQVTMMFWYRQQPGQSLTLIATANQGSEATYESGFVIDKFPISRPNLTFSTLTVSNMSPEDSSIYLCSGEENYGYTFGSGTRLTVV.

The chain combines TRBV27 with TRBJ2-1; D unclear. Germline V gene lookup returns CDR1 MNHEY and CDR2 SMNVEV (reference sequence). The CDR3 is 15 residues long. The V gene lost 8 bases and the J gene lost 0 bases, with 14 bases spanning the gap. The CDR3 region has the DNA TGTGCCAGCGGATTCCGGGCCCCCTCCTACAATGAGCAGTTCTTC. It codes for CASGFRAPSYNEQFF.

The chain recombines TRBV4-3 with TRBJ2-1, with TRBD1 matching 9 bases. Trimming at V came to 5 bases and at J to 6 bases, leaving 8 bases not matched to a gene. Germline V gene data show CDR1 as LGHNA and CDR2 as YSLEER. CDR3 length equals 15 residues. The CDR3 DNA is TGCGCCAGCAGCTTACAGGGGGCGCCGGGCAATGAGCAGTTCTTC. It specifies CASSLQGAPGNEQFF.

The V call is TRBV5-1, the J call TRBJ2-7; no definite D call. From germline, CDR1 is SGHRS and CDR2 YFSETQ. Trimming cost V 2 bases and J 3 bases, with 9 bases left between them. The CDR3 contains 13 residues. The CDR3 loop reads CASSLDSFYEQYF. The CDR3 nucleotides read TGCGCCAGCAGCTTAGACTCCTTCTACGAGCAGTACTTC. Full variable domain (outside the CDR3, taken from reference TRBV5-1 and TRBJ2-7): KAGVTQTPRYLIKTRGQQVTLSCSPISGHRSVSWYQQTPGQGLQFLFEYFSETQRNKGNFPGRFSGRQFSNSRSEMNVSTLELGDSALYLCASSLDSFYEQYFGPGTRLTVT.

This chain connects TRBV4-3 to TRBJ1-1; TRBD1 is a possible D gene (6 bases). The CDR3 is 15 residues long. V was trimmed by 1 base and J by 0 bases, leaving 9 bases between them. Germline-derived CDR1 and CDR2 are LGHNA and YSLEER. The CDR3 nucleotides are TGCGCCAGCAGCCAAGGCGGGGGGCTGAACACTGAAGCTTTCTTT. It codes for CASSQGGGLNTEAFF.